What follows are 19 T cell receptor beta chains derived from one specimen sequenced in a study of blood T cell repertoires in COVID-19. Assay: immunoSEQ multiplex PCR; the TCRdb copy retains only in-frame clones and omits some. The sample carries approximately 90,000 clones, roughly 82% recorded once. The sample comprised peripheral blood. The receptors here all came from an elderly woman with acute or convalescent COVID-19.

CDR3: CASSRDNWNTEAFF. DNA for the CDR3: TGTGCCAGCAGCCGGGACAACTGGAACACTGAAGCTTTCTTT. This sequence joins TRBV5-5 and TRBJ1-1; D is perhaps TRBD1 (6 bases). Germline V CDR1 and CDR2: SGHKS, YYEKEE (reference sequence). The CDR3 extends over 14 amino acids. V was pared by 4 bases and J by 1 base, with 11 bases between.

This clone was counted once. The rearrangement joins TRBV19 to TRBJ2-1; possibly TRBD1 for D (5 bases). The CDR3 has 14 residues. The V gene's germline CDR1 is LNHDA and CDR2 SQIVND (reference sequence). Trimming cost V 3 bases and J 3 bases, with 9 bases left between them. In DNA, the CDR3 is TGTGCCAGTAGTATGGGGCGGTACTACAATGAGCAGTTCTTC. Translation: CASSMGRYYNEQFF.

CDR3 nucleotide sequence: TGTGCCAGCAGCAAAGCGCCGGACAGGCCTTCGGGGGAAAACATTCAGTACTTC. As protein: CASSKAPDRPSGENIQYF. V usage is TRBV21-1 and J usage is TRBJ2-4; TRBD1, the table's D call, was not compared with the DNA. TRBV21-1 is a documented pseudogene. This CDR3 is built from 18 residues.

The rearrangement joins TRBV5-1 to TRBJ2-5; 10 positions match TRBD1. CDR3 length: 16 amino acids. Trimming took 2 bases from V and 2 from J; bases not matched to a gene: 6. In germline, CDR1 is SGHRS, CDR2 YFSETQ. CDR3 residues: CASSLSGTGVQETQYF. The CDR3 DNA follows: TGCGCCAGCAGCTTATCCGGGACAGGGGTTCAAGAGACCCAGTACTTC.

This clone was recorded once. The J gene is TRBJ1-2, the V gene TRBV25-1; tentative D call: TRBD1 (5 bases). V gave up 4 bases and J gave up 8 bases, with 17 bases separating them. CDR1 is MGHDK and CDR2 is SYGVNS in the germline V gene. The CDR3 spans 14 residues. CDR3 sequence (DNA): TGTGCCAGCAGTGGGGGGACTTCCTCGAGAGGCTACACCTTC. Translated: CASSGGTSSRGYTF.

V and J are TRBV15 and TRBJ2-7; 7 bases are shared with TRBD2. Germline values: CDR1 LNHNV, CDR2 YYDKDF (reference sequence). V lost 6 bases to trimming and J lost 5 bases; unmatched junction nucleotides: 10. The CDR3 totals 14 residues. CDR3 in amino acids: CATRVAGRIDEQYF. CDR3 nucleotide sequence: TGTGCCACCAGGGTTGCCGGGAGGATTGACGAGCAGTACTTC.

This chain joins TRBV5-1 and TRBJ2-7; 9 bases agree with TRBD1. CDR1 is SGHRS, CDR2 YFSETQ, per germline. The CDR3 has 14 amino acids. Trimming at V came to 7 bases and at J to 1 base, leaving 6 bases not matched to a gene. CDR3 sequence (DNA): TGCGCCAGCCGGACCGGGACAGGGTCCTACGAGCAGTACTTC. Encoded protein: CASRTGTGSYEQYF.

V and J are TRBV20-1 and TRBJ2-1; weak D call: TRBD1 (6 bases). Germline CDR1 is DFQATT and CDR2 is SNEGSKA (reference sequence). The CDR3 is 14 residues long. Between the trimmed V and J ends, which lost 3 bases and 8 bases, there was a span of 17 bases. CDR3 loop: CSASKAGAGYEQFF. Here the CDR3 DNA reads TGCAGTGCTAGTAAGGCAGGGGCGGGTTATGAGCAGTTCTTC.

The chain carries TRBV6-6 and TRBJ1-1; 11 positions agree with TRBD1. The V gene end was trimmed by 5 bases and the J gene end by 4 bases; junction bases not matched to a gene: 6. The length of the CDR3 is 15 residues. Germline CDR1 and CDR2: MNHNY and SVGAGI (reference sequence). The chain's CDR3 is CASSPSGTGGTEAFF. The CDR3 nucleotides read TGTGCCAGCAGTCCTTCCGGGACAGGGGGCACTGAAGCTTTCTTT.

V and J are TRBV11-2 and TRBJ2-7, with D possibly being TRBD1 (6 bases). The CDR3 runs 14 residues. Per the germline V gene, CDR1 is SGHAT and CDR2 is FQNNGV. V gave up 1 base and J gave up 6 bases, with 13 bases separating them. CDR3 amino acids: CASSLGTGTSEQYF. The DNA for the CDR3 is TGTGCCAGCAGCTTAGGTACAGGGACGAGCGAGCAGTACTTC.

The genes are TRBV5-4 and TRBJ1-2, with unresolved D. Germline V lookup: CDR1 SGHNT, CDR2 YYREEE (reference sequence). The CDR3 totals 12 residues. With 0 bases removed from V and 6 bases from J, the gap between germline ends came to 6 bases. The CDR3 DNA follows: TGTGCCAGCAGCTTGGCCGGGGATGGCTACACCTTC. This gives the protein CASSLAGDGYTF.

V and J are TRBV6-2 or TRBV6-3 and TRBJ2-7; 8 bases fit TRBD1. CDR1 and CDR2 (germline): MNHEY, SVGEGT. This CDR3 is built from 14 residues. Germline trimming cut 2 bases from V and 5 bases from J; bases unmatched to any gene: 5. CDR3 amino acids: CASSYDRGKDEQYF. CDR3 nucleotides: TGTGCCAGCAGTTACGACAGGGGAAAGGACGAGCAGTACTTC.

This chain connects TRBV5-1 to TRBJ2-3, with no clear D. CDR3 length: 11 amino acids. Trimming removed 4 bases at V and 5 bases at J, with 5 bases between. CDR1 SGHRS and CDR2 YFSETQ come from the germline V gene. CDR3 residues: CASSDLDTQYF. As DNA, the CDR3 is TGCGCCAGCAGCGACTTAGATACGCAGTATTTT. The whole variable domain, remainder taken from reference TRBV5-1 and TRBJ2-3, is KAGVTQTPRYLIKTRGQQVTLSCSPISGHRSVSWYQQTPGQGLQFLFEYFSETQRNKGNFPGRFSGRQFSNSRSEMNVSTLELGDSALYLCASSDLDTQYFGPGTRLTVL.

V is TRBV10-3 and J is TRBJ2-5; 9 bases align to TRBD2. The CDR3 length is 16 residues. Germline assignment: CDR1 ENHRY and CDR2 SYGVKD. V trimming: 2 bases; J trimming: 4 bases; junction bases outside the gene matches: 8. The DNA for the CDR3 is TGTGCCATCAGTGAGGCAGGGACTAGCTTAGGAGAGACCCAGTACTTC. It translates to CAISEAGTSLGETQYF.

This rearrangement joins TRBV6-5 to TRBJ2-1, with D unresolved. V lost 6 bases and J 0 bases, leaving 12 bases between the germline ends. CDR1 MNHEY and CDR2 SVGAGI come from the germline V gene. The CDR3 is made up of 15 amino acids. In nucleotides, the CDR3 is TGTGCCAGCAGCAAGACTTTGAGCTCCTACAATGAGCAGTTCTTC. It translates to CASSKTLSSYNEQFF.

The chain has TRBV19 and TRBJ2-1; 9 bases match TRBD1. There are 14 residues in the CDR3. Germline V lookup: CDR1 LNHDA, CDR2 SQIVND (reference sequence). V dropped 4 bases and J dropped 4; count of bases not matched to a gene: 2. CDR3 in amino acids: CASSRGTGYNEQFF. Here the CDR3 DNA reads TGTGCCAGTAGTAGGGGGACAGGGTACAATGAGCAGTTCTTC.

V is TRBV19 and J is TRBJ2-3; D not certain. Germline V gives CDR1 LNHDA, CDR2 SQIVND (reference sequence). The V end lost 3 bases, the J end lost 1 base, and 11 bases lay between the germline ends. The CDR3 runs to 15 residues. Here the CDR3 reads CASSIGLLGTDTQYF. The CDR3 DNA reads TGTGCCAGTAGTATTGGGCTTCTCGGCACAGATACGCAGTATTTT.

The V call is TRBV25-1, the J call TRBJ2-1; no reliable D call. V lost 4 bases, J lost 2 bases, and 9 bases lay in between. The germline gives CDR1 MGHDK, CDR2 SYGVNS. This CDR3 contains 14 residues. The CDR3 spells CASSGLVAYNEQFF. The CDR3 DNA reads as TGTGCCAGCAGTGGGCTAGTGGCCTACAATGAGCAGTTCTTC.

The CDR3 nucleotides are TGTGCCAGCTCACCGTCCGGGGGTGTCACTGAAGCTTTCTTT. It encodes CASSPSGGVTEAFF. The gene calls are TRBV18 and TRBJ1-1; D is possibly TRBD1 (5 bases). Per germline, CDR1 KGHSH and CDR2 LQKENI. V lost 3 bases and J 4 bases, leaving 12 bases between the germline ends. CDR3 length: 14 residues.